This T cell receptor beta chain was recorded in a study of cytomegalovirus exposure and HLA in healthy donors. Study details: The roughly 120 validation repertoires, a later analysis reported, used the same platform as the approximately 670 repertoires from the first cohort. Notes on the study in general: According to reports, the classifier identified cytomegalovirus status with high specificity and sensitivity. Most TCR sequences were uncommon, yet certain public TCRs appeared in many donors.

Libraries were prepared by immunoSEQ multiplex PCR; TCRdb keeps only in-frame clonotypes and omits some of them. Among approximately 54,000 clones, roughly 89% were seen once, and the ten largest hold roughly 8.4%. About this clone: What it recognizes is unknown.

Germline CDR1 SGHTA, CDR2 FQGTGA. V dropped 4 bases and J dropped 5 bases, with 11 bases sitting between them. This CDR3 region has 14 residues. V gene TRBV7-3 combines with J gene TRBJ2-2; D possibly corresponds to TRBD1 (5 bases). The sample comprised PBMCs. The receptor's source is a woman aged 18 to 35 in good health and CMV-seropositive. Written as DNA, the CDR3 is TGTGCCAGCAGCTCATCCAGGGATACCGGGGAGCTGTTTTTT. It yields the protein CASSSSRDTGELFF.